These T cell receptor beta chains were read from a single sample in a study of T cells in localized non-small cell lung cancer. Produced via immunoSEQ multiplex PCR; TCRdb's table is partial and in-frame only. The sample comprises around 130,000 clones, 80% to 90% of which are singletons, and over 1.5% rests with the top ten. The sequencing used peripheral blood, collected before any cancer treatment. These receptor sequences come from a female donor at least 60 years old with stage I lung adenocarcinoma. CDR3s include the opening cysteine and the closing phenylalanine or tryptophan. A D gene is named only where the DNA matches it firmly. Clone size is not always given. Where it is, it says once, few, many or a class for expanded clones.

J gene | V gene | clone size | D gene | CDR3 DNA | CDR3 protein
TRBJ2-2 | TRBV7-2 | NA | NA | TGTGCCAGCAGCCCCCGACGGGCCGGGGAGCTGTTTTTT | CASSPRRAGELFF
TRBJ2-1 | TRBV7-3 | NA | TRBD1 | TGTGCCAGCAGCTTCGACAGGGGCCCCTACAATGAGCAGTTCTTC | CASSFDRGPYNEQFF
TRBJ1-6 | TRBV2 | NA | NA | TGTGCCAGCAGACCAAGCGACAGTTCCAATTCACCCCTCCACTTT | CASRPSDSSNSPLHF
TRBJ1-3 | TRBV14 | NA | NA | TGTGCCAGCAGCCCCGCAGGCTTCTCTGGAAACACCATATATTTT | CASSPAGFSGNTIYF
TRBJ2-1 | TRBV5-1 | NA | TRBD2 | TGCGCCAGCAGCTTGGGCGGGAGGTACAATGAGCAGTTCTTC | CASSLGGRYNEQFF
TRBJ2-1 | TRBV5-6 | NA | NA | TGTGCCAGCAGCTTCTGGAGAAGGGCGGACAATGAGCAGTTCTTC | CASSFWRRADNEQFF
TRBJ2-7 | TRBV6-4 | NA | NA | TGTGCCAGCATCACGGGACTCTTCTCCTACGAGCAGTACTTC | CASITGLFSYEQYF
TRBJ2-2 | TRBV7-9 | NA | TRBD1 | TGTGCCAGCAGCTGGGACAGGAACACCGGGGAGCTGTTTTTT | CASSWDRNTGELFF
TRBJ1-2 | TRBV7-9 | NA | NA | TGTGCCAGCAGCTCGACGGGTGACTATGGCTACACCTTC | CASSSTGDYGYTF
TRBJ2-3 | TRBV28 | NA | NA | TGTGCCAGCAGTTTAGGGTCCGCAGATACGCAGTATTTT | CASSLGSADTQYF
TRBJ2-5 | TRBV7-2 | NA | TRBD2 | TGTGCCAGCAGCTCATCCGGGACTACACAAGAGACCCAGTACTTC | CASSSSGTTQETQYF
TRBJ2-7 | TRBV29-1 | NA | NA | TGCAGCGTTCTGGAAAACTACGAGCAGTACTTC | CSVLENYEQYF
TRBJ2-2 | TRBV10-2 | NA | TRBD2 | TGCGCCAGCAGGGGATCGACTAGCGGGATACCCGGGGAGCTGTTTTTT | CASRGSTSGIPGELFF
TRBJ2-7 | TRBV18 | NA | TRBD2 | TGTGCCAGCTCATTCGCCGCGGCGGGGGGAGCCTACGAGCAGTACTTC | CASSFAAAGGAYEQYF
TRBJ2-2 | TRBV7-3 | NA | TRBD1 | TGTGCCAGCAGAAAGGGACAGGGGAACACCGGGGAGCTGTTTTTT | CASRKGQGNTGELFF
TRBJ2-7 | TRBV28 | NA | TRBD1 | TGTGCCAGCAGCCCCGGGACAGGGACCTACGAGCAGTACTTC | CASSPGTGTYEQYF
TRBJ2-2 | TRBV5-1 | NA | NA | TGCGCCAGCAGTCAGCAAGGCACCGGGGAGCTGTTTTTT | CASSQQGTGELFF
TRBJ1-1 | TRBV5-3 | NA | NA | TGTGCCAGAAGCACGAACGTAGGACACCCGAACACTGAAGCTTTCTTT | CARSTNVGHPNTEAFF
TRBJ2-3 | TRBV19 | NA | NA | TGTGCCAGTAGCAATAGCCTGGGCACAGATACGCAGTATTTT | CASSNSLGTDTQYF
TRBJ2-1 | TRBV5-4 | NA | TRBD2 | TGTGCCAGCAGCTTGGCTAGCGGCACCTACAATGAGCAGTTCTTC | CASSLASGTYNEQFF
TRBJ1-3 | TRBV13 | once | NA | TGTGCCAGCAGCTTTAGAGGAGCTGGAAACACCATATATTTT | CASSFRGAGNTIYF
TRBJ1-1 | TRBV25-1 | NA | NA | TGTGCCAGCAGTGAAAGCCGGCCGGCAAGGAGGACTGAAGCTTTCTTT | CASSESRPARRTEAFF
TRBJ2-5 | TRBV28 | NA | NA | TGTGCCAGCAGTTTATTTTTTGGTAGGGGGCAAGAGACCCAGTACTTC | CASSLFFGRGQETQYF
TRBJ2-2 | TRBV2 | NA | NA | TGTGCCAGCACGCTCATTAACACCGGGGAGCTGTTTTTT | CASTLINTGELFF